The 7 T cell receptor beta chains reported below all come from one sample, sequenced in a study of monozygotic twins with inflammatory bowel disease. TCRdb re-analyzed the 5' RACE reads; it lists each CDR3 protein once, without DNA. The sample table sets out around 410,000 distinct CDR3 sequences. Material: blood. The receptors were gathered from a human donor with ulcerative colitis or Crohn's disease, or a healthy co-twin of an affected twin (not recorded which).

V is TRBV9 and J is TRBJ2-7; the D call from TCRdb, TRBD2, cannot be confirmed without DNA. This CDR3 has 15 residues. Germline-derived CDR1 and CDR2 are SGDLS and YYNGEE. This CDR3 is CASSVGTSGVHEQYF.

The rearrangement uses TRBV29-1 and TRBJ2-3; TCRdb reports TRBD1, a call that lacks DNA to check it against. The CDR3 is made up of 13 amino acids. Germline assignment: CDR1 SQVTM and CDR2 ANQGSEA. CDR3 region: CSVEGGHTDTQYF.

The rearrangement joins TRBV11-3 to TRBJ2-1; lacking DNA, the TRBD2 call made by TCRdb goes unchecked. The CDR3 runs 14 residues. Germline V gene lookup returns CDR1 SGHNT and CDR2 YENEEA. The CDR3 loop reads CASSSSGGDNEQFF.

The gene calls are TRBV20-1 and TRBJ2-5; absent DNA, TCRdb's TRBD1 call cannot be checked. CDR3 length: 13 residues. CDR1 is DFQATT, CDR2 SNEGSKA, per germline (reference sequence). The CDR3 spells CSADRGIQETQYF.

The J gene is TRBJ2-3, the V gene TRBV4-3; TCRdb's assignment of TRBD1 cannot be checked, as there is no DNA. The CDR3 is 18 amino acids. From germline, CDR1 is LGHNA and CDR2 YSLEER. CDR3 residues: CASSQALQAGEGGRTQYF.

The chain links TRBV21-1 to TRBJ2-3; TCRdb calls TRBD2, which cannot be checked without DNA. TRBV21-1 is assigned pseudogene status. CDR3 length: 20 residues. The CDR3 sequence is CASSKAPGTSGGGSTDTQYF.

V and J are TRBV20-1 and TRBJ1-1. The length of the CDR3 is 12 residues. CDR1 and CDR2 (germline): DFQATT, SNEGSKA (reference sequence). CDR3 sequence reads: CSARGGGEQAFF.